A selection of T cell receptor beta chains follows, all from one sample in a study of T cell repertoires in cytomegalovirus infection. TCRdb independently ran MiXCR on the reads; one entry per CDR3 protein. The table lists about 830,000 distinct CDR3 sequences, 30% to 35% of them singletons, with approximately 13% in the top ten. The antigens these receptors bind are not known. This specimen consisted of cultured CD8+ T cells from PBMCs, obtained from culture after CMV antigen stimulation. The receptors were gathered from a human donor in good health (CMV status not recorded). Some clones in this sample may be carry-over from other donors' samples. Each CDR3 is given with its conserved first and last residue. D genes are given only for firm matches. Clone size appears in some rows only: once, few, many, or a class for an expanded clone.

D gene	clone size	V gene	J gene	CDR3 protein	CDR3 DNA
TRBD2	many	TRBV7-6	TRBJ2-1	CASSLRGTSGGTFNEQFF	TGTGCCAGCAGCTTGAGGGGGACTAGCGGGGGGACTTTCAATGAGCAGTTCTTC
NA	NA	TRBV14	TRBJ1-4	CASSQEGRGINEKLFF	TGTGCCAGCAGCCAAGAGGGAAGGGGTATTAATGAAAAACTGTTTTTT
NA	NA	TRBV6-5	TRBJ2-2	CASSYGHPNTGELFF	TGTGCCAGCAGTTACGGACATCCGAACACCGGGGAGCTGTTTTTT
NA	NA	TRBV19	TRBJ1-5	CASSKPGRIYQPQHF	TGTGCCAGTAGTAAGCCGGGACGCATTTATCAGCCCCAGCATTTT
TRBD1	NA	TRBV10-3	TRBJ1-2	CAISESGTGQPHGYTF	TGTGCCATCAGTGAGTCGGGGACAGGCCAACCCCATGGCTACACCTTC
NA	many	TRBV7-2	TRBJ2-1	CASSLAWTEYNEQFF	TGTGCCAGCAGCTTAGCGTGGACAGAATACAATGAGCAGTTCTTC
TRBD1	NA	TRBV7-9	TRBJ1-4	CASSVDRVPANEKLFF	TGTGCCAGCAGCGTAGACAGGGTTCCGGCTAATGAAAAACTGTTTTTT
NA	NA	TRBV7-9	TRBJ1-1	CASSFKEPEAFF	TGTGCCAGCAGCTTTAAGGAGCCTGAAGCTTTCTTT
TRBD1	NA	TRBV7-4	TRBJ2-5	CASNSREQGTQETQYF	TGTGCCAGCAATTCTAGGGAACAGGGGACCCAAGAGACCCAGTACTTC
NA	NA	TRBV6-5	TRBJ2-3	CASSYDMGGSDTQYF	TGTGCCAGCAGTTACGATATGGGGGGCTCAGATACGCAGTATTTT
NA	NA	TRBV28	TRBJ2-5	CASRGAGGTQETQYF	TGTGCCAGCAGGGGGGCAGGGGGGACCCAAGAGACCCAGTACTTC
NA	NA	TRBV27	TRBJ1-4	CASSLEAEKLFF	TGTGCCAGCAGTTTAGAAGCTGAAAAACTGTTTTTT
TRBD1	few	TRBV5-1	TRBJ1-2	CASKGQGLYGYTF	TGTGCCAGCAAGGGACAGGGTCTTTATGGCTACACCTTC
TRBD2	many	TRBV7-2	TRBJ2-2	CASSLSAGGIGELFF	TGTGCCAGCAGCTTAAGTGCGGGGGGGATCGGGGAGCTGTTTTTT
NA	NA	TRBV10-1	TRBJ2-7	CASSEKTAPYEQYF	TGCGCCAGCAGTGAGAAGACGGCTCCCTACGAGCAGTACTTC
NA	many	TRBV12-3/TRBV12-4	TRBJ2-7	CASSFGGGAYEQYF	TGTGCCAGCAGTTTTGGAGGGGGGGCATACGAGCAGTACTTC
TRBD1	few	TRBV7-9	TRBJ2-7	CASSSDRGRGYEQYF	TGTGCCAGCAGCTCGGACAGGGGGCGCGGTTACGAGCAGTACTTC
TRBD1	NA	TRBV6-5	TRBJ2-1	CASTYSTGRNEQFF	TGTGCCAGCACCTACTCGACAGGGCGGAATGAGCAGTTCTTC
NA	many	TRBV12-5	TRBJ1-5	CASGFGSNQPQHF	TGTGCTAGTGGTTTCGGCAGCAATCAGCCCCAGCATTTT
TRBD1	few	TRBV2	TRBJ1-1	CASEDRQSLNTEAFF	TGTGCCAGCGAGGACAGGCAATCTTTGAACACTGAAGCTTTCTTT
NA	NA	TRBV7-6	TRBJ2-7	CASSLGSWEQYF	TGTGCCAGCAGCTTAGGATCGTGGGAGCAGTACTTC
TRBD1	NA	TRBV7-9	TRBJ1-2	CASSGGQGASGYTF	TGTGCCAGCAGCGGGGGACAGGGGGCCTCTGGCTACACCTTC
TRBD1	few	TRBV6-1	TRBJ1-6	CASMKDRVINSPLHF	TGTGCCAGCATGAAGGACAGGGTGATTAATTCACCCCTCCACTTT
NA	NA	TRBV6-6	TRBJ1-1	CASSYTTEMNTEAFF	TGTGCCAGCAGTTATACGACGGAAATGAACACTGAAGCTTTCTTT
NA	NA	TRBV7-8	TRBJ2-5	CASSLDGGEQTQYF	TGTGCCAGCAGCTTAGACGGGGGCGAGCAGACCCAGTACTTC
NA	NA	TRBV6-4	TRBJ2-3	CASSDSSRRDTQYF	TGTGCCAGCAGTGACTCGTCAAGGAGGGATACGCAGTATTTT
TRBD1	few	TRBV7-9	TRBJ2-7	CASSSTGEGGYEQYF	TGTGCCAGCAGCTCGACAGGGGAAGGAGGCTACGAGCAGTACTTC
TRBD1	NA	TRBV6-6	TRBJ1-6	CASSSDRGLSPLHF	TGTGCCAGCAGTTCTGACAGGGGGCTTTCACCCCTCCACTTT
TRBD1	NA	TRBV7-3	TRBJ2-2	CASSTLTGGNTGELFF	TGTGCCAGCAGCACCCTGACAGGGGGCAACACCGGGGAGCTGTTTTTT
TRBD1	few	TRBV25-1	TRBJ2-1	CASSEGTVYNEQFF	TGTGCCAGCAGTGAAGGGACAGTGTACAATGAGCAGTTCTTC